This T cell receptor (beta chain) was captured in a study of breast tumors, draining lymph nodes, adjacent tissues. Study-wide results and limits: That most tumor T cells come from lymph nodes remained unproven. Tumor and nontumor repertoires were significantly more similar in luminal-like than in basal-like breast cancer. The data were judged consistent with most tumor T cells coming from lymph node and expanding in tumor.

Germline V CDR1 and CDR2: MGHRA, YSYEKL. V was trimmed by 1 base and J by 5 bases, leaving 11 bases between them. There are 15 residues in the CDR3. In its sample, this clonotype was seen many times. Its antigen is undetermined. Each CDR3 protein is one row after TCRdb ran MiXCR on the multiplex PCR reads. This table has 160,000 or so distinct CDR3 sequences, more than 25% appearing once. Samples came from axillary lymph nodes draining the breast cancer. Sequencing input: axillary lymph node tissue. The sequence came from a female donor with breast cancer. Some clones in this sample may be carry-over from other donors' samples. The V and J genes are TRBV4-1 and TRBJ1-4, with D unclear. CDR3 loop: CASSQVPGRNEKLFF. CDR3 nucleotide sequence: TGCGCCAGCAGCCAAGTTCCCGGGAGAAATGAAAAACTGTTTTTT.